The 13 T cell receptor beta chains below all came from one sample that was sequenced in a study of blood T cell repertoires in COVID-19. Profiled with immunoSEQ multiplex PCR; TCRdb holds only in-frame clones, not every one. The sample shows some 200,000 clones, around four fifths of them seen only once. The sample taken for sequencing was PBMCs or T cells enriched from blood (not recorded which). The receptors originated from a man aged 40-49 years who had recovered from COVID-19.

This rearrangement joins TRBV7-9 to TRBJ2-1, with D perhaps matching TRBD2 (5 bases). The germline V gene encodes CDR1 SEHNR and CDR2 FQNEAQ (reference sequence). The CDR3 is 15 amino acids. V lost 2 bases and J 0 bases, leaving 8 bases between the germline ends. This CDR3 is CASSLRETSYNEQFF. The CDR3 nucleotides are TGTGCCAGCAGCTTAAGGGAGACCTCCTACAATGAGCAGTTCTTC.

CDR3 nucleotide sequence: TGTGCCACCAGTGATACCGGGAACCAAGAGACCCAGTACTTC. As protein: CATSDTGNQETQYF. The chain couples TRBV24-1 to TRBJ2-5; maybe TRBD2 (5 bases). Germline CDR1 and CDR2: KGHDR and SFDVKD. The CDR3 is made up of 14 amino acids. Trimming removed 3 bases from V and 0 bases from J, with 7 bases in between.

The sample holds one count of this clone. The chain combines TRBV24-1 with TRBJ2-1, with TRBD1 matching over 8 bases. The CDR3 totals 15 residues. V dropped 4 bases and J dropped 6; count of bases not matched to a gene: 7. CDR1 and CDR2 from the germline V gene are KGHDR and SFDVKD. The CDR3 DNA follows: TGTGCCACCAGTGACTCCAGGACAGGGAGCAATGAGCAGTTCTTC. It specifies CATSDSRTGSNEQFF.

The chain carries TRBV20-1 and TRBJ2-7; possibly TRBD1 for D (6 bases). CDR1 and CDR2 (germline): DFQATT, SNEGSKA (reference sequence). The CDR3 contains 11 residues. V lost 6 bases to trimming and J lost 3 bases, with 9 bases between them. CDR3 coding DNA: TGCAGTGCGCCCAGGGGCTACGAGCAGTACTTC. It specifies CSAPRGYEQYF.

The chain combines TRBV19 with TRBJ2-1, with 7 nucleotides matching TRBD1. The germline V gene has CDR1 LNHDA and CDR2 SQIVND (reference sequence). Losses at the gene ends were 6 bases for V and 15 bases for J; bases not matched to a gene: 8. The CDR3 spans 11 residues. CDR3 DNA sequence: TGTGCCAGTAGGATGGACAGGAACGCGTTCTTC. Translated, it gives CASRMDRNAFF. Combining the CDR3 with reference TRBV19 and TRBJ2-1 gives the whole variable domain DGGITQSPKYLFRKEGQNVTLSCEQNLNHDAMYWYRQDPGQGLRLIYYSQIVNDFQKGDIAEGYSVSREKKESFPLTVTSAQKNPTAFYLCASRMDRNAFFGPGTRLTVL.

The chain employs TRBV3-1 (or the pseudogene TRBV3-2) and TRBJ1-2; D remains ambiguous. Deletions cut 2 bases from V and 2 bases from J, with 9 bases between. This CDR3 has 14 residues. Germline V gives CDR1 LGHDT, CDR2 YNNKEL (reference sequence). This CDR3 is CASSQWEGNYGYTF. The DNA of the CDR3 is TGTGCCAGCAGCCAATGGGAGGGAAACTATGGCTACACCTTC.

This chain joins TRBV9 and TRBJ2-7, with TRBD2 matching 14 bases. Looked up from germline, CDR1 is SGDLS and CDR2 is YYNGEE. V was clipped by 4 bases and J by 6 bases; unmatched bases: 6. The length of the CDR3 is 15 residues. The CDR3 region has the DNA TGTGCCAGCAGCCCGATGGGACTAGCGGGAGCCGAGCAGTACTTC. The encoded protein is CASSPMGLAGAEQYF.

This chain joins TRBV14 and TRBJ2-1; the D gene is possibly TRBD2 (6 bases). The CDR3 has 17 residues. Trimming stripped 3 bases from V and 6 bases from J, with 21 bases between. Germline CDR1 is SGHDN and CDR2 is FVKESK. This chain's CDR3 is CASSHLLGGVTPNEQFF. The CDR3, as DNA: TGTGCCAGCAGCCACCTCCTGGGGGGAGTCACCCCCAATGAGCAGTTCTTC.

This clone has just one count. V usage is TRBV21-1 and J usage is TRBJ2-7; the table gives TRBD2 as D, unverified against the DNA. TRBV21-1 is classified as a pseudogene. CDR3 length: 15 residues. The CDR3 nucleotides read TGTGCCAGCAGCAAAGAGTCTAGCGGGCTTGGCGAGCAGTACGTC. This gives the protein CASSKESSGLGEQYV.

The chain carries TRBV7-2 and TRBJ2-3, with 15 nucleotides matching TRBD2. CDR3 length equals 18 residues. J was trimmed by 5 bases and V by 5 bases; bases with no gene match: 11. Germline CDR1 reads SGHTA; CDR2 reads FQGNSA. The CDR3 protein is CASSPWTSGRGGIDTQYF. DNA of the CDR3: TGTGCCAGCAGCCCGTGGACTAGCGGGAGGGGGGGAATAGATACGCAGTATTTT. The full variable domain, its missing parts supplied by reference TRBV7-2 and TRBJ2-3, is GAGVSQSPSNKVTEKGKDVELRCDPISGHTALYWYRQSLGQGLEFLIYFQGNSAPDKSGLPSDRFSAERTGGSVSTLTIQRTQQEDSAVYLCASSPWTSGRGGIDTQYFGPGTRLTVL.

The V and J genes are TRBV21-1 and TRBJ2-3; the table's TRBD1 call for D was not verified on the DNA. TRBV21-1 is termed a pseudogene. The CDR3 is 19 residues long. CDR3 nucleotides: TGTGCCAGCAGCAAAGCGAAAGGGAAAGGGACAGCTAGGACTGATACGCAGTATTTT. It encodes CASSKAKGKGTARTDTQYF.

This chain uses TRBV5-4 with TRBJ2-2; D unclear. This CDR3 is 14 amino acids long. V lost 0 bases to trimming and J lost 6 bases, with 9 bases between them. Per germline, CDR1 SGHNT and CDR2 YYREEE (reference sequence). The DNA for the CDR3 is TGTGCCAGCAGCTTGGCGGGTTGGCCCGGGGAGCTGTTTTTT. Protein sequence: CASSLAGWPGELFF.

This chain joins TRBV6-2 or TRBV6-3 and TRBJ2-1, with no clear D. This CDR3 has 15 amino acids. The germline V gene has CDR1 MNHEY and CDR2 SVGEGT. V lost 4 bases, J lost 4 bases, and 14 bases lay in between. In DNA form, the CDR3 reads TGTGCCAGCAGTTTGGGCCTTTCCGATTACAATGAGCAGTTCTTC. This sequence encodes CASSLGLSDYNEQFF.